A selection of T cell receptor beta chains follows, all from one sample in a study of radiotherapy plus CTLA-4 blockade in lung cancer. Assay: immunoSEQ multiplex PCR; the TCRdb copy retains only in-frame clones and omits some. The sample includes 60,000 to 70,000 clones, roughly 85% of them seen just once. Sequencing used peripheral blood, obtained from a patient treated with radiotherapy plus ipilimumab. Every receptor here comes from a human donor with non-small cell lung cancer who had a complete response to radiotherapy plus ipilimumab. Each CDR3 is given with its conserved first and last residue. Fields, in order: D gene, V gene, J gene, clone size, CDR3 protein, CDR3 DNA. D genes are given only for firm matches. Expanded clones get a size class; other rows say once, few or many, or leave the size out.

.	TRBV2	TRBJ2-1	once	CASKTVLTYNEQFF	TGTGCCAGCAAAACTGTCCTAACCTACAATGAGCAGTTCTTC
TRBD1	TRBV29-1	TRBJ1-1	.	CSVGRDSHTMNTEAFF	TGCAGCGTTGGACGGGACAGCCACACGATGAACACTGAAGCTTTCTTT
.	TRBV2	TRBJ1-3	.	CASALGQRHSGNTIYF	TGTGCCAGTGCCCTGGGGCAGCGTCACTCTGGAAACACCATATATTTT
.	TRBV4-1	TRBJ1-5	.	CASSQDQPLFGNQPQHF	TGCGCCAGCAGCCAAGACCAGCCGTTGTTCGGCAATCAGCCCCAGCATTTT
.	TRBV19	TRBJ1-2	few	CARHRRGYTF	TGTGCCAGACACCGGAGAGGCTACACCTTC
.	TRBV7-2	TRBJ1-2	.	CASTPRGGSYGYTF	TGTGCCAGCACCCCCCGTGGGGGGTCCTATGGCTACACCTTC
.	TRBV18	TRBJ1-2	.	CASSDGSRGYGYTF	TGTGCCAGCTCGGACGGGTCCCGAGGATATGGCTACACCTTC
.	TRBV18	TRBJ1-1	.	CASSPGGETFF	TGTGCCAGCTCACCTGGGGGGGAAACTTTCTTT
.	TRBV27	TRBJ1-4	.	CASSLYPGPSTNEKLFF	TGTGCCAGCAGTTTATATCCAGGGCCCTCAACTAATGAAAAACTGTTTTTT
TRBD1	TRBV6-5	TRBJ2-2	.	CASSPDRVNTGELFF	TGTGCCAGCAGTCCTGACAGGGTGAACACCGGGGAGCTGTTTTTT